Below are 18 T cell receptor beta chains sequenced from a single sample in a study of blood T cell repertoires in COVID-19. Sequenced by immunoSEQ multiplex PCR; TCRdb stores in-frame clones only, minus some. Of hundreds of thousands of clones listed, about 91% were seen once; the top ten hold roughly 0.84%. The sample was peripheral blood. The receptor set was obtained from a man younger than 35 with COVID-19, enrolled during active disease.

With regard to this clone: The same CDR3 arises from other DNA sequences in this sample as well. The V call is TRBV9, the J call TRBJ2-3, with D possibly being TRBD2 (6 bases). The CDR3 runs to 15 residues. Trimming took 0 bases from V and 2 from J, leaving 10 bases between them. From germline, CDR1 is SGDLS and CDR2 YYNGEE. This CDR3 reads CASSVVGGATDTQYF. In nucleotides, the CDR3 is TGTGCCAGCAGCGTAGTGGGGGGAGCCACAGATACGCAGTATTTT.

The V gene is TRBV6-5, the J gene TRBJ1-5, with D unresolved. This CDR3 has 14 amino acids. Germline V gene lookup returns CDR1 MNHEY and CDR2 SVGAGI. V dropped 6 bases and J dropped 1 base, with 10 bases sitting between them. CDR3 sequence: CASRMIVSNQPQHF. The CDR3 DNA sequence: TGTGCCAGCAGGATGATAGTGAGCAATCAGCCCCAGCATTTT.

The rearrangement joins TRBV2 to TRBJ2-3; tentative D call: TRBD1 (5 bases). The CDR3 runs to 15 residues. The germline V and J ends were trimmed by 3 bases and 2 bases, with 12 bases remaining between them. Germline V gene sequence: CDR1 SNHLY, CDR2 FYNNEI. The CDR3 loop is CASSDSRETTDTQYF. CDR3 bases: TGTGCCAGCAGTGATTCCAGGGAAACCACAGATACGCAGTATTTT.

V and J are TRBV6-5 and TRBJ2-1; 11 nucleotides agree with TRBD1. The CDR3 extends over 15 amino acids. The ends lost 10 bases at V and 4 bases at J; junction bases unmatched: 9. Looked up from germline, CDR1 is MNHEY and CDR2 is SVGAGI. CDR3 loop: CATRPGTGGYNEQFF. CDR3 nucleotides: TGTGCCACCAGACCGGGGACAGGGGGGTACAATGAGCAGTTCTTC.

The genes are TRBV29-1 and TRBJ2-5; maybe TRBD2 (5 bases). CDR1 and CDR2 (germline): SQVTM, ANQGSEA. Trimming left V 2 bases short and J 5 bases short, with 15 bases between. The length of the CDR3 is 14 residues. For the CDR3, the DNA is TGCAGCGTTGAAAAGCGGAGCCCGGGGGAGACCCAGTACTTC. It yields the protein CSVEKRSPGETQYF.

The chain couples TRBV7-9 to TRBJ2-1; 7 bases line up with TRBD1. V lost 6 bases and J lost 5; bases outside the gene matches: 10. The CDR3 sequence is 15 residues long. CDR1 and CDR2 (germline): SEHNR, FQNEAQ (reference sequence). The DNA for the CDR3 is TGTGCCAGCAGGCATACCGGGACAGATAACAATGAGCAGTTCTTC. This sequence encodes CASRHTGTDNNEQFF. The whole variable domain, remainder taken from reference TRBV7-9 and TRBJ2-1, is DTGVSQNPRHKITKRGQNVTFRCDPISEHNRLYWYRQTLGQGPEFLTYFQNEAQLEKSRLLSDRFSAERPKGSFSTLEIQRTEQGDSAMYLCASRHTGTDNNEQFFGPGTRLTVL.

This chain connects TRBV5-4 to TRBJ2-3; TRBD2 might be the D (5 bases). Between the trimmed V and J ends, which lost 4 bases and 0 bases, there was a span of 12 bases. Per the germline V gene, CDR1 is SGHNT and CDR2 is YYREEE (reference sequence). This CDR3 is built from 15 residues. CDR3 region: CASSRWETSTDTQYF. The CDR3 DNA is TGTGCCAGCAGCCGATGGGAGACTAGCACAGATACGCAGTATTTT. The whole variable domain, remainder taken from reference TRBV5-4 and TRBJ2-3, is ETGVTQSPTHLIKTRGQQVTLRCSSQSGHNTVSWYQQALGQGPQFIFQYYREEENGRGNFPPRFSGLQFPNYSSELNVNALELDDSALYLCASSRWETSTDTQYFGPGTRLTVL.

The rearrangement joins TRBV5-1 to TRBJ2-1; 8 positions agree with TRBD2. J gave up 4 bases and V 1 base, and 7 bases lay outside the gene matches. Germline assignment: CDR1 SGHRS and CDR2 YFSETQ. This CDR3 region has 16 residues. Written as DNA, the CDR3 is TGCGCCAGCAGCTTGCGAGCGGGAGAGGGGTACAATGAGCAGTTCTTC. Its protein is CASSLRAGEGYNEQFF. The variable domain in full, with the rest retrieved from reference TRBV5-1 and TRBJ2-1, is KAGVTQTPRYLIKTRGQQVTLSCSPISGHRSVSWYQQTPGQGLQFLFEYFSETQRNKGNFPGRFSGRQFSNSRSEMNVSTLELGDSALYLCASSLRAGEGYNEQFFGPGTRLTVL.

CDR3 region: CASSPRQGGYGYTF. The CDR3 DNA reads as TGTGCCAGCAGCCCAAGACAGGGAGGTTATGGCTACACCTTC. The V call is TRBV5-4, the J call TRBJ1-2; 7 positions match TRBD1. The CDR3 contains 14 residues. Germline-derived CDR1 and CDR2 are SGHNT and YYREEE (reference sequence). The ends lost 4 bases at V and 5 bases at J; junction bases unmatched: 8.

V and J are TRBV7-9 and TRBJ1-5, with D unresolved. V lost 3 bases and J lost 7, with 13 bases in between. The CDR3 is made up of 14 amino acids. Germline values: CDR1 SEHNR, CDR2 FQNEAQ (reference sequence). Here the CDR3 DNA reads TGTGCCAGCAGCTTTGGAGGGTCAAGGCAGCCCCAGCATTTT. This gives the protein CASSFGGSRQPQHF. Combining the CDR3 with reference TRBV7-9 and TRBJ1-5 gives the whole variable domain DTGVSQNPRHKITKRGQNVTFRCDPISEHNRLYWYRQTLGQGPEFLTYFQNEAQLEKSRLLSDRFSAERPKGSFSTLEIQRTEQGDSAMYLCASSFGGSRQPQHFGDGTRLSIL.

In its sample, this clone was seen once. This sequence joins TRBV19 and TRBJ2-3; 8 bases are shared with TRBD2. Germline CDR1 is LNHDA and CDR2 is SQIVND (reference sequence). This CDR3 spans 14 amino acids. With V trimmed by 4 bases and J by 6 bases, 6 bases remained unmatched. CDR3 protein: CASSTTGGVDTQYF. The CDR3 region has the DNA TGTGCCAGTAGTACGACGGGGGGGGTTGATACGCAGTATTTT. Together with reference TRBV19 and TRBJ2-3, the CDR3 gives the full variable domain: DGGITQSPKYLFRKEGQNVTLSCEQNLNHDAMYWYRQDPGQGLRLIYYSQIVNDFQKGDIAEGYSVSREKKESFPLTVTSAQKNPTAFYLCASSTTGGVDTQYFGPGTRLTVL.

V gene TRBV10-1 combines with J gene TRBJ2-6; the D is unclear. Trimming took 0 bases from V and 2 from J, leaving 5 bases between them. The CDR3 is 15 amino acids. Germline V gene lookup returns CDR1 WNHNN and CDR2 SYGVQD (reference sequence). The CDR3 spells CASSESSTGANVLTF. DNA for the CDR3: TGCGCCAGCAGTGAGTCGAGCACTGGGGCCAACGTCCTGACTTTC.

This chain uses TRBV7-9 with TRBJ2-5, with TRBD2 as a possible D gene (5 bases). The CDR3 is 13 residues long. The germline CDR1 and CDR2 sequences are SEHNR and FQNEAQ (reference sequence). Trimming took off 4 bases at V and 1 base at J, with 7 bases between the two ends. CDR3: CASSYEGQETQYF. The CDR3 DNA follows: TGTGCCAGCAGCTACGAGGGCCAAGAGACCCAGTACTTC.

The table lists this clone with a count of one. The rearrangement uses TRBV5-1 and TRBJ2-1; maybe TRBD2 (6 bases). The CDR3 sequence is 15 residues long. Per germline, CDR1 SGHRS and CDR2 YFSETQ. The V end was cut by 7 bases, the J end by 4 bases, with 18 bases between. As DNA, the CDR3 is TGCGCCAGCTCCGGGGAGGCCCCATCGTACAATGAGCAGTTCTTC. Its translation: CASSGEAPSYNEQFF.

The chain has TRBV2 and TRBJ1-2; 7 bases agree with TRBD1. The CDR3 is 14 residues long. Germline V gene sequence: CDR1 SNHLY, CDR2 FYNNEI. The junction had 10 bases not matched to a gene; V was cut back by 8 bases and J by 4 bases. CDR3 residues: CASRKGTAFYGYTF. CDR3 in DNA: TGTGCCAGCCGCAAAGGGACAGCTTTCTATGGCTACACCTTC.

This clone was observed a handful of times. The CDR3 DNA is TGCGCCAGCAGCCGGGACTTACAAGGTGAGCAGTTCTTC. Translating it yields CASSRDLQGEQFF. The chain uses TRBV5-1 and TRBJ2-1, with D possibly being TRBD2 (6 bases). CDR3 length: 13 amino acids. Per the germline V gene, CDR1 is SGHRS and CDR2 is YFSETQ. The ends were cut back, 4 bases at V and 9 bases at J, with 14 bases in the middle. The whole variable domain, remainder taken from reference TRBV5-1 and TRBJ2-1, is KAGVTQTPRYLIKTRGQQVTLSCSPISGHRSVSWYQQTPGQGLQFLFEYFSETQRNKGNFPGRFSGRQFSNSRSEMNVSTLELGDSALYLCASSRDLQGEQFFGPGTRLTVL.

The chain is built from TRBV7-9 and TRBJ2-1; TRBD2 matches at 8 bases. V shed 4 bases and J 4 bases; nucleotides not matched to a gene: 9. CDR1 is SEHNR, CDR2 FQNEAQ, per germline (reference sequence). The CDR3 loop spans 16 amino acids. The CDR3 sequence is CASSSGVTGGYNEQFF. CDR3 DNA sequence: TGTGCCAGCAGCTCTGGGGTAACGGGAGGGTACAATGAGCAGTTCTTC.

The J gene is TRBJ1-5, the V gene TRBV5-8, with 8 bases identical to TRBD1. The CDR3 has 16 amino acids. CDR1 is SGHTS, CDR2 YDEGEE, per germline. The V segment lost 2 bases and the J segment 3 bases; nucleotides outside the gene matches: 7. This CDR3 is CASSFQGAGNNQPQHF. Here the CDR3 DNA reads TGTGCCAGCAGCTTTCAGGGGGCTGGGAACAATCAGCCCCAGCATTTT.